Listed below are T cell receptor beta chains from one sample, sequenced in a study of CD4 T cell repertoires in COVID-19. Sequencing used immunoSEQ multiplex PCR; TCRdb keeps in-frame clones, though not all of them. The data show 70,000 to 95,000 clones, approximately 83% seen once. Source: CD4+ T cells from peripheral blood, taken after recovery from COVID-19. All receptors derive from a human donor who had COVID-19. Both conserved end residues are part of each CDR3. A D gene is named only where the DNA matches it firmly. Clone size is given for some rows only: seen once, a few or many times, or a class if the clone is expanded.

J	size	V	D	CDR3	DNA
TRBJ2-3	.	TRBV18	TRBD2	CASSPGTGGRKGTDTQYF	TGTGCCAGCTCACCAGGAACGGGGGGGCGAAAGGGCACAGATACGCAGTATTTT
TRBJ2-2	.	TRBV10-2	.	CASRGKSPGELFF	TGCGCCAGCAGGGGGAAGTCCCCCGGGGAGCTGTTTTTT
TRBJ1-1	.	TRBV11-2	.	CASRFKGDAFF	TGTGCCAGCAGATTCAAAGGGGATGCTTTCTTT
TRBJ1-5	.	TRBV6-6	.	CASNHEDSNQPQHF	TGTGCCAGCAACCACGAGGATAGCAATCAGCCCCAGCATTTT
TRBJ1-1	.	TRBV7-2	TRBD1	CASRFTGVGTEAFF	TGTGCCAGCAGGTTTACAGGGGTGGGGACTGAAGCTTTCTTT
TRBJ1-5	.	TRBV19	.	CASRRPGPSNQPQHF	TGTGCCAGTAGGCGTCCGGGCCCCAGCAATCAGCCCCAGCATTTT
TRBJ2-7	.	TRBV4-2	TRBD2	CASSQREYYEQYF	TGTGCCAGCAGCCAGCGGGAGTACTACGAGCAGTACTTC
TRBJ2-2	.	TRBV7-8	.	CASTSGLGRTGELFF	TGTGCCAGCACATCGGGTTTGGGCCGTACCGGGGAGCTGTTTTTT
TRBJ2-1	.	TRBV24-1	TRBD2	CATSDSGTSAYNEQFF	TGTGCCACCAGTGATTCCGGGACTAGCGCCTACAATGAGCAGTTCTTC
TRBJ2-1	.	TRBV7-2	.	CASSLVRGPYNEQFF	TGTGCCAGCAGCTTAGTCCGGGGGCCTTACAATGAGCAGTTCTTC
TRBJ2-3	.	TRBV7-9	TRBD2	CASSLTGGRDTQYF	TGTGCCAGCAGCTTAACGGGGGGTAGGGATACGCAGTATTTT
TRBJ1-2	.	TRBV5-1	.	CASSFASGSTGYTF	TGCGCCAGCAGCTTCGCCTCAGGGTCCACTGGCTACACCTTC
TRBJ2-3	.	TRBV9	.	CASSVGARAQYF	TGTGCCAGCAGCGTAGGGGCTAGGGCGCAGTATTTT
TRBJ2-2	.	TRBV10-3	TRBD1	CAIRRGTGRTGELFF	TGTGCCATCAGGAGAGGGACAGGGCGTACCGGGGAGCTGTTTTTT
TRBJ2-7	.	TRBV5-5	.	CASSFGGLSSYEQYF	TGTGCCAGCAGCTTTGGAGGCCTGAGCTCCTACGAGCAGTACTTC
TRBJ2-5	.	TRBV19	.	CASSMNRKETQYF	TGTGCCAGTAGTATGAACAGAAAAGAGACCCAGTACTTC
TRBJ1-2	.	TRBV28	.	CASSPGIGTYGYTF	TGTGCCAGCAGCCCTGGGATTGGAACCTATGGCTACACCTTC
TRBJ2-7	.	TRBV24-1	.	CATSPVYEQYF	TGTGCCACCAGTCCAGTGTACGAGCAGTACTTC
TRBJ1-5	once	TRBV6-6	TRBD1	CASSYSGAGGGTQHF	TGTGCCAGCAGTTACTCGGGGGCAGGGGGAGGGACCCAGCATTTT
TRBJ1-2	few	TRBV28	.	CASSLWRVGGYTF	TGTGCCAGCAGTTTATGGAGGGTAGGTGGCTACACCTTC
TRBJ2-6	.	TRBV19	TRBD1	CASSGTGGAGANVLTF	TGTGCCAGTAGTGGGACAGGGGGCGCTGGGGCCAACGTCCTGACTTTC
TRBJ2-5	.	TRBV7-2	.	CASSSRRQETQYF	TGTGCCAGCAGCTCACGACGCCAGGAGACCCAGTACTTC
TRBJ2-1	.	TRBV30	.	CAWNQQESNEQFF	TGTGCCTGGAACCAGCAGGAAAGTAATGAGCAGTTCTTC
TRBJ2-5	.	TRBV2	.	CASSEHLVPGETQYF	TGTGCCAGCAGTGAACACCTAGTCCCGGGGGAGACCCAGTACTTC
TRBJ1-2	.	TRBV7-8	.	CASSLATGSYGYTF	TGTGCCAGCAGCTTGGCAACAGGGTCTTACGGCTACACCTTC
TRBJ1-5	few	TRBV15	TRBD1	CATSKSGTANQPQHF	TGTGCCACCAGCAAGTCCGGGACAGCTAATCAGCCCCAGCATTTT
TRBJ2-1	few	TRBV29-1	TRBD2	CSVATSGRGEQFF	TGCAGCGTTGCCACTAGCGGGAGAGGTGAGCAGTTCTTC
TRBJ1-1	.	TRBV28	.	CASSLLPVEAFF	TGTGCCAGCAGTTTATTACCAGTTGAAGCTTTCTTT
TRBJ1-1	.	TRBV30	.	CAWNYRYTEAFF	TGTGCCTGGAATTACAGGTACACTGAAGCTTTCTTT
TRBJ2-7	.	TRBV7-9	.	CASSLSGQVDEQYF	TGTGCCAGCAGCCTCTCGGGACAAGTTGACGAGCAGTACTTC
TRBJ1-1	.	TRBV6-5	TRBD1	CASSMTGSNTEAFF	TGTGCCAGCAGTATGACAGGGTCGAACACTGAAGCTTTCTTT
TRBJ2-6	.	TRBV19	TRBD1	CASSNPRFIRQGATGANVLTF	TGTGCCAGTAGTAATCCGAGGTTCATCCGACAGGGGGCTACTGGGGCCAACGTCCTGACTTTC
TRBJ2-7	.	TRBV2	.	CASSEGQTYEQYF	TGTGCCAGCAGTGAAGGACAAACCTACGAGCAGTACTTC
TRBJ2-7	few	TRBV6-2/TRBV6-3	.	CASSYDLRTVSYEQYF	TGTGCCAGCAGTTACGATCTAAGGACAGTCTCCTACGAGCAGTACTTC
TRBJ1-1	.	TRBV10-1	.	CASSDRERTEAFF	TGCGCCAGCAGTGACAGGGAGCGCACTGAAGCTTTCTTT
TRBJ1-4	.	TRBV18	.	CASSPTTLSGEKLFF	TGTGCCAGCTCACCGACTACCTTGTCGGGTGAAAAACTGTTTTTT
TRBJ2-3	.	TRBV7-3	TRBD2	CASSPLGGGGDTQYF	TGTGCCAGCAGCCCGTTAGGCGGGGGTGGGGATACGCAGTATTTT
TRBJ2-1	.	TRBV10-3	TRBD1	CATGTGNYNEQFF	TGTGCCACCGGGACAGGAAACTACAATGAGCAGTTCTTC
TRBJ1-1	.	TRBV28	.	CASSFQLNTEAFF	TGTGCCAGCAGTTTCCAACTGAACACTGAAGCTTTCTTT
TRBJ2-5	.	TRBV7-6	.	CASSLSETQYF	TGTGCCAGCAGCCTTAGTGAGACCCAGTACTTC
TRBJ2-1	.	TRBV18	.	CASSPGAGGSSYNEQFF	TGTGCCAGCTCACCAGGGGCTGGGGGAAGCTCCTACAATGAGCAGTTCTTC
TRBJ2-3	.	TRBV10-2	.	CASRDLAESTDTQYF	TGCGCCAGCAGAGACTTAGCGGAGAGCACAGATACGCAGTATTTT
TRBJ2-1	.	TRBV10-2	.	CASSEGGSGAAAEQFF	TGCGCCAGCAGTGAGGGGGGGAGTGGTGCGGCCGCTGAGCAGTTCTTC
TRBJ2-1	once	TRBV18	.	CASSPSQGGPNEQFF	TGTGCCAGCTCACCCAGTCAGGGGGGGCCCAATGAGCAGTTCTTC
TRBJ2-7	.	TRBV12-3/TRBV12-4	TRBD1	CASSLGTGGEQYF	TGTGCCAGCAGCCTGGGGACAGGGGGCGAGCAGTACTTC
TRBJ2-1	.	TRBV5-1	TRBD2	CASSLPTERLAARHNEQFF	TGCGCCAGCAGCTTGCCCACGGAGAGGCTAGCGGCTCGACACAATGAGCAGTTCTTC
TRBJ1-1	.	TRBV12-5	TRBD1	CASGLADRGSGAFF	TGTGCTAGTGGTTTGGCGGACAGGGGGTCAGGGGCTTTCTTT
TRBJ1-5	.	TRBV20-1	TRBD1	CSAGGQGPQHF	TGCAGTGCCGGTGGACAGGGACCCCAGCATTTT
TRBJ1-1	.	TRBV30	.	CACRAAMNTEAFF	TGTGCCTGCCGGGCAGCTATGAACACTGAAGCTTTCTTT
TRBJ2-1	.	TRBV25-1	.	CASSEYGGSSYNEQFF	TGTGCCAGCAGTGAATACGGGGGAAGCTCCTACAATGAGCAGTTCTTC
TRBJ1-6	.	TRBV5-1	.	CASSKGQLTSPLHF	TGCGCCAGCAGCAAGGGACAATTAACCTCACCCCTCCACTTT
TRBJ1-4	.	TRBV2	.	CASDRDGNEKLFF	TGTGCCAGCGACCGGGACGGAAATGAAAAACTGTTTTTT
TRBJ2-2	.	TRBV7-2	.	CASSLDSSLNTGELFF	TGTGCCAGCAGCTTGGACAGCAGCCTCAACACCGGGGAGCTGTTTTTT
TRBJ2-1	.	TRBV29-1	TRBD2	CSVDGPSGITLNEQFF	TGCAGCGTTGACGGGCCTAGCGGGATTACGCTCAATGAGCAGTTCTTC
TRBJ1-5	.	TRBV7-2	.	CASRRESNQPQHF	TGTGCCAGCAGAAGAGAAAGTAATCAGCCCCAGCATTTT
TRBJ2-7	.	TRBV20-1	TRBD2	CSASQRGSSYEQYF	TGCAGTGCTAGTCAGCGGGGGAGCTCCTACGAGCAGTACTTC